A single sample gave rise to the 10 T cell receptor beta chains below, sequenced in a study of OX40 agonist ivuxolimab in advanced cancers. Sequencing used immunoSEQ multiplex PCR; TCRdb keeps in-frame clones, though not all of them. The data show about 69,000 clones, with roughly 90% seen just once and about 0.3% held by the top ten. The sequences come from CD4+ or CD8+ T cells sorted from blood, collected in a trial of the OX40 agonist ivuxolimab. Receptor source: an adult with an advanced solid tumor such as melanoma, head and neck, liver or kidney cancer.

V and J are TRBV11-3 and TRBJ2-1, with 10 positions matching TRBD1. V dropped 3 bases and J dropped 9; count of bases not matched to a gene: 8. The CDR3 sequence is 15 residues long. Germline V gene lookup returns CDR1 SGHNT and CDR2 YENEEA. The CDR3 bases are TGTGCCAGCAGCTTTAGGGGGACAGGGGTTGGTGAGCAGTTCTTC. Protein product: CASSFRGTGVGEQFF.

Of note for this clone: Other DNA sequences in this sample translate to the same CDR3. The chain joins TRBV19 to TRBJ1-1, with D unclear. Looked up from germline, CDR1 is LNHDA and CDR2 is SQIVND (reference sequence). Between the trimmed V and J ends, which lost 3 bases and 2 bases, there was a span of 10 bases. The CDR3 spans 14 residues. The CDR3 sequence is CASSIGETNTEAFF. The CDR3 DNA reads TGTGCCAGTAGTATTGGGGAAACAAACACTGAAGCTTTCTTT.

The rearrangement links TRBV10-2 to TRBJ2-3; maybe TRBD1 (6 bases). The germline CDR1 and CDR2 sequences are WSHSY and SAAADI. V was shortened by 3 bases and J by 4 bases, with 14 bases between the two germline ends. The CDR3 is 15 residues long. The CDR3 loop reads CASSELQGGADTQYF. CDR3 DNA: TGCGCCAGCAGTGAACTACAGGGTGGCGCAGATACGCAGTATTTT.

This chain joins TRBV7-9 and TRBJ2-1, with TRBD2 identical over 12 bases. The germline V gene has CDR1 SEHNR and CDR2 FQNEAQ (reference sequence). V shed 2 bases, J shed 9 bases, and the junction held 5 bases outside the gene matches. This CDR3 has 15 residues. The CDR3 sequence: CASSLMGLAGTEQFF. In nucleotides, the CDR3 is TGTGCCAGCAGCTTAATGGGACTAGCGGGCACTGAGCAGTTCTTC.

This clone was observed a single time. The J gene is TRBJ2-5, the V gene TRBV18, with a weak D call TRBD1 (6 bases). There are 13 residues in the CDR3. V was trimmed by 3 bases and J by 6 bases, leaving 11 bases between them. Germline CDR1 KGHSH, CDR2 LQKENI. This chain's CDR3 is CASSPEQGKTQYF. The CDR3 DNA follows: TGTGCCAGCTCACCTGAGCAGGGGAAGACCCAGTACTTC.

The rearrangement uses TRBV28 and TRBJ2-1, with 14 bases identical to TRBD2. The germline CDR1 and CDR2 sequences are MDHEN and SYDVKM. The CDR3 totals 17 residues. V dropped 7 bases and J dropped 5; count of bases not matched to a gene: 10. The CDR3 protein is CASKKTSGRALHNEQFF. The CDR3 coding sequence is TGTGCCAGCAAAAAGACTAGCGGGAGGGCCCTTCACAATGAGCAGTTCTTC.

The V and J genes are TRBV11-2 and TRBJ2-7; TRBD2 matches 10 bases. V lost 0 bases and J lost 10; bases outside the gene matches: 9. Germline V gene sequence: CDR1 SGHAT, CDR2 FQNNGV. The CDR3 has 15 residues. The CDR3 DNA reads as TGTGCCAGCAGCTTAGACGGGTCTAGCGGGAGCCTACAGTACTTC. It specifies CASSLDGSSGSLQYF.

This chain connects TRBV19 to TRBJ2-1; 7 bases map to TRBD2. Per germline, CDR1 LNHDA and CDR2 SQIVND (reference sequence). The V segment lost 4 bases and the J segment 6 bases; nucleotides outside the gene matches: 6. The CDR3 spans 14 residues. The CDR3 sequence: CASSKRDPTNEQFF. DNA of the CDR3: TGTGCCAGTAGTAAGCGGGACCCAACCAATGAGCAGTTCTTC.

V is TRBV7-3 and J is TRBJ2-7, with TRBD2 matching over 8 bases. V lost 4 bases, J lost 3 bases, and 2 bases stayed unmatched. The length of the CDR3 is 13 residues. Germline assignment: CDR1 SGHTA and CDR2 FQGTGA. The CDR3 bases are TGTGCCAGCAGCTCTACTAGCGGCTACGAGCAGTACTTC. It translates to CASSSTSGYEQYF.

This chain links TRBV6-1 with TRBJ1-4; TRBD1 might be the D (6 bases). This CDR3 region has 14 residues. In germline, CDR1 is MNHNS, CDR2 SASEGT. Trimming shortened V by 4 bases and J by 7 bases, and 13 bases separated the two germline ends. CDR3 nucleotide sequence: TGTGCCAGCAGTGGAGCAGGGGAGAGTGAAAAACTGTTTTTT. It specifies CASSGAGESEKLFF.